The clone carrying this T cell receptor beta chain was seen more than once but under ten times. The use of a sample-barcoded 5' primer and a J-beta primer mix characterized a second PCR of about 7 to 12 cycles. A single record per CDR3 protein comes from TCRdb applying MiXCR to the 5' RACE reads. The sample includes 2 million or so distinct CDR3 sequences, 49% of them seen just once. V was shortened by 4 bases and J by 4 bases, with 10 bases between the two germline ends. Per germline, CDR1 KGHDR and CDR2 SFDVKD. The CDR3 sequence is 14 residues long. The sample comes from a study of blood T cells in healthy people across ages.

Sequencing was carried out using blood. The sequence came from a woman aged 40 to 50 in good health. This rearrangement joins TRBV24-1 to TRBJ2-1; tentative D call: TRBD2 (6 bases). The CDR3 coding sequence is TGTGCCACCAGTGACTCCCGGGGGTACAATGAGCAGTTCTTC. It specifies CATSDSRGYNEQFF.